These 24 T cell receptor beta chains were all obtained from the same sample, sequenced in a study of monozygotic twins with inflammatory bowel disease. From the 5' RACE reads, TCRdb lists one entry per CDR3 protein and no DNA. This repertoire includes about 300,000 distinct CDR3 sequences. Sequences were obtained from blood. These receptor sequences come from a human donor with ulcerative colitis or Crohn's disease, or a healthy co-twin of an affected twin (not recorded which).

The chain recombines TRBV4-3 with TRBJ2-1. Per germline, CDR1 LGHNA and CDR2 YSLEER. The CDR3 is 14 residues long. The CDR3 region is CASSQSSSYNEQFF.

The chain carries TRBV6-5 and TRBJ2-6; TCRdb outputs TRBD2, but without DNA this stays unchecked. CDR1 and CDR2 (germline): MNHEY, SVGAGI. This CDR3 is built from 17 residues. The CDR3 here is CASSYSGMDAGANVLTF.

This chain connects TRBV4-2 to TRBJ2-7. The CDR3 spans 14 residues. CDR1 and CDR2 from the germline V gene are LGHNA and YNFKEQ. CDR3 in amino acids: CASSQEYFRYEQYF.

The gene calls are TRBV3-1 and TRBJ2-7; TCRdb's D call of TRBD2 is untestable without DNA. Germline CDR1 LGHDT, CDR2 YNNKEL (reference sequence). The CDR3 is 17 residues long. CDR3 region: CASSQDRGLADSYEQYF.

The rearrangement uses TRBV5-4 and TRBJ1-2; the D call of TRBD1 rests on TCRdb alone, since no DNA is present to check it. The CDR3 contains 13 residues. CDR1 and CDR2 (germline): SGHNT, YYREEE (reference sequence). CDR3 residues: CASHRTGEGGYTF.

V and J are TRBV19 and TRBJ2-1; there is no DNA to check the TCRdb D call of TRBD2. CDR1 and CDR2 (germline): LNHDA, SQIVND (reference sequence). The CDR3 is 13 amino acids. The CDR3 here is CASNQHLGGGLFF.

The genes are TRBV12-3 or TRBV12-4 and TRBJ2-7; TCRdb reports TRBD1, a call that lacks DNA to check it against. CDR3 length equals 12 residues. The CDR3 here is CASTHRGHEQYF.

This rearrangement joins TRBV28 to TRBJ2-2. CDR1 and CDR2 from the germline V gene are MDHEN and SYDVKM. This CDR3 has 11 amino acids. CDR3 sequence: CASSLARELFF.

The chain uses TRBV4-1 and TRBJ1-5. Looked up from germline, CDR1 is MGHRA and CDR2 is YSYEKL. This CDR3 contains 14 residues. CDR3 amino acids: CASSLQNSNQPQHF.

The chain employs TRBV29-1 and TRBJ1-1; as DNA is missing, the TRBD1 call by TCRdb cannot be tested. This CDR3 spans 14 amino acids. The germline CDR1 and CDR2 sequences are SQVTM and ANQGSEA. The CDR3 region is CSVRGRMMNTEAFF.

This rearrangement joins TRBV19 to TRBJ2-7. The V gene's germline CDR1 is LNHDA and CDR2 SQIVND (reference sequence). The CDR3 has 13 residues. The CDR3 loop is CASSIRHSYEQYF.

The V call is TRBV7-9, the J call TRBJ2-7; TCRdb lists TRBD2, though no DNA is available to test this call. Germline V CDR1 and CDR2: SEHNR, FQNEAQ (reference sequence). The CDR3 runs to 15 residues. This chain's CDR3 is CASSPKWRNSDEQYF.

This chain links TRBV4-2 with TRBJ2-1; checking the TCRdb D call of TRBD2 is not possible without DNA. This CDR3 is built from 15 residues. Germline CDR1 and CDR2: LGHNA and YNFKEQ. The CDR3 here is CASSQDGTRFGEQFF.

The CDR3 loop reads CASSPESTGGYTF. J is TRBJ1-2 and V is TRBV7-9. Per the germline V gene, CDR1 is SEHNR and CDR2 is FQNEAQ (reference sequence). The CDR3 length is 13 residues.

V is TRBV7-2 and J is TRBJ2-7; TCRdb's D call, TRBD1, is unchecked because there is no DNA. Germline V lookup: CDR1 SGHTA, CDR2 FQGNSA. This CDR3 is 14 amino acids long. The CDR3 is CASSSVGGTYEQYF.

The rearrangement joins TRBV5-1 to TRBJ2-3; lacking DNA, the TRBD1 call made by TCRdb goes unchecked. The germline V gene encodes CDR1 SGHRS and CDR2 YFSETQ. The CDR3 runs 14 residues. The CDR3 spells CASSGTGALDTQYF.

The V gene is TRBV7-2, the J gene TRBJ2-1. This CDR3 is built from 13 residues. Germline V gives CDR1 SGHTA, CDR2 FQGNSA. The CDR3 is CASSTRQVYEQFF.

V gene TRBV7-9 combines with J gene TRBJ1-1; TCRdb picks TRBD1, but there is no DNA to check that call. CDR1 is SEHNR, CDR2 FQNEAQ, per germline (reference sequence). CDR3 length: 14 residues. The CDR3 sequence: CASSRQVMNTEAFF. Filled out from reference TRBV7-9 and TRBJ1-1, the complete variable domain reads DTGVSQNPRHKITKRGQNVTFRCDPISEHNRLYWYRQTLGQGPEFLTYFQNEAQLEKSRLLSDRFSAERPKGSFSTLEIQRTEQGDSAMYLCASSRQVMNTEAFFGQGTRLTVV.

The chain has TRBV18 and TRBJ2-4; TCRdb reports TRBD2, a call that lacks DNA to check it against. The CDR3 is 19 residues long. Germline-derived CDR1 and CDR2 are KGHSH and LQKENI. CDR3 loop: CASSPPASLAELAKNIQYF.

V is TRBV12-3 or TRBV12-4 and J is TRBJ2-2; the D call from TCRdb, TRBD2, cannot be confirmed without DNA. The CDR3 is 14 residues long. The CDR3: CASFLHSSTGELFF.

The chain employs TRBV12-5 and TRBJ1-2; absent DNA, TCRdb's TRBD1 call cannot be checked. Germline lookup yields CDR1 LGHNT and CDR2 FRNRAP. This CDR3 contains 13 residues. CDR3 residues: CASGFEGAYGYTF.

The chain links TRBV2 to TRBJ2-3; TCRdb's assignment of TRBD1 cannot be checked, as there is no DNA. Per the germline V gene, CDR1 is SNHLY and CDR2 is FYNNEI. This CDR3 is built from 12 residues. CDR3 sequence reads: CATSDSADTQYF.

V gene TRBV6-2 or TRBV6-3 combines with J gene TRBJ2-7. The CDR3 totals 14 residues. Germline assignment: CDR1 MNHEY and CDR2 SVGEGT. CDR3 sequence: CASLYSGRAYEQYF.

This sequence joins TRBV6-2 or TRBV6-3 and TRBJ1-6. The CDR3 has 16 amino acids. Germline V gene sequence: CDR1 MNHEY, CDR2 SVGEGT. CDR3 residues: CASSYTHRPDNSPLHF.